The source of this T cell receptor (beta chain) is a study of blood T cell repertoires in COVID-19. Study in general: PBMCs, B-cell-depleted T cells, or T cells provided the cDNA or gDNA that made up the material.

This clone appeared a single time. TCRdb keeps only in-frame clones here, not all; method: immunoSEQ multiplex PCR. The top ten hold around 16% of the sample, which has around 25,000 clones, 90% to 95% seen once. Trimming stripped 0 bases from V and 0 bases from J, with 6 bases between. This CDR3 spans 15 amino acids. CDR1 and CDR2 from the germline V gene are SQVTM and ANQGSEA. The rearrangement links TRBV29-1 to TRBJ2-6; D not certain. The source is a human donor with active COVID-19. The donor label of this sample is uncertain. Sequences were obtained from peripheral blood. CDR3 amino acids: CSVEDNNSGANVLTF. CDR3 sequence (DNA): TGCAGCGTTGAAGATAACAACTCTGGGGCCAACGTCCTGACTTTC.